A single sample is the source of the 14 T cell receptor beta chains below, sequenced in a study of blood T cells in healthy people across ages. Combining a sample-barcoded 5' primer with a J-beta primer mix, a second PCR ran for roughly 7 to 12 cycles. TCRdb re-derived calls from the 5' RACE reads in MiXCR, one entry per CDR3 protein. The sample lists roughly 800,000 distinct CDR3 sequences, approximately 55% seen once, with roughly two fifths in the top ten. Source material: blood. These receptors came from a man aged 80 or over in good health.

The rearrangement uses TRBV29-1 and TRBJ1-2, with unresolved D. Trimming stripped 1 base from V and 8 bases from J, with 11 bases between. The V gene's germline CDR1 is SQVTM and CDR2 ANQGSEA. This CDR3 is 12 amino acids long. The CDR3 here is CSVEGFGYGYTF. CDR3 in DNA: TGCAGCGTTGAAGGGTTTGGATACGGCTACACCTTC.

This chain uses TRBV6-1 with TRBJ2-5; no clear D gene. Trimming cost V 5 bases and J 2 bases, with 15 bases left between them. Germline loops: CDR1 MNHNS, CDR2 SASEGT. CDR3 length: 15 amino acids. In DNA, the CDR3 is TGTGCCAGCAGTCCAACAACGACTTCACAAGAGACCCAGTACTTC. Protein: CASSPTTTSQETQYF.

V is TRBV21-1 and J is TRBJ2-3; the table's D call TRBD2 went unverified against the DNA. TRBV21-1 is marked as a pseudogene. The CDR3 contains 17 residues. Here the CDR3 reads CASSPVTAGVGHRYAYF. The CDR3 DNA follows: TGTGCCAGCAGCCCCGTTACTGCGGGAGTGGGTCACAGATACGCGTATTTT.

The V call is TRBV7-2, the J call TRBJ2-1; D gene ambiguous. The germline V and J ends were trimmed by 5 bases and 9 bases, with 11 bases remaining between them. CDR3 length equals 12 residues. CDR1 SGHTA and CDR2 FQGNSA come from the germline V gene. The CDR3 loop is CASSPFSREQFF. The CDR3 DNA reads as TGTGCCAGCAGCCCCTTTTCCCGTGAGCAGTTCTTC.

Only a few counts were recorded for this clonotype. The chain carries TRBV12-3 or TRBV12-4 and TRBJ2-4; no clear D gene. The CDR3 is 12 residues long. The V gene lost 3 bases and the J gene lost 13 bases, with 13 bases spanning the gap. The chain's CDR3 is CASSFSSPTQYF. The CDR3 DNA reads as TGTGCCAGCAGTTTTTCCTCTCCGACGCAGTACTTC.

This chain uses TRBV18 with TRBJ2-7; D possibly uses TRBD1 or TRBD2 (5 bases each). The end of the DNA fits TRBJ2-5 better, so the J call may be wrong. Germline CDR1 and CDR2: KGHSH and LQKENI. CDR3 length: 13 amino acids. CDR3 loop: CASSPGLSETQYF. The DNA for the CDR3 is TGTGCCAGCTCTCCGGGGCTCTCAGAGACCCAGTACTTC.

V and J are TRBV28 and TRBJ2-7; D unresolved. Trimming took off 2 bases at V and 3 bases at J, with 8 bases between the two ends. The CDR3 length is 13 residues. The germline gives CDR1 MDHEN, CDR2 SYDVKM. Written as DNA, the CDR3 is TGTGCCAGCAGTTTAGAACAGTTCTACGAGCAGTACTTC. Translation: CASSLEQFYEQYF.

Comment on this clonotype: Germline and junction disagree at one end, which may indicate a read error. The chain combines TRBV20-1 with TRBJ2-1; D is unclear. Germline V gives CDR1 DFQATT, CDR2 SNEGSKA (reference sequence). This CDR3 region has 15 residues. CDR3 sequence reads: CSAGDRATTYNEQFF. The CDR3 DNA is TGCAGTGCTGGAGATAGGGCAACTACCTACAATGAGCAGTTCTTC.

The rearrangement joins TRBV7-3 to TRBJ2-1; D possibly corresponds to TRBD2 (5 bases). Trimming took off 4 bases at V and 0 bases at J, with 22 bases between the two ends. The CDR3 runs to 19 residues. Germline V lookup: CDR1 SGHTA, CDR2 FQGTGA. Written as DNA, the CDR3 is TGTGCCAGCAGCTCCGGACTGGGCGGAGTCTTAAGCTCCTACAATGAGCAGTTCTTC. Its protein is CASSSGLGGVLSSYNEQFF.

V is TRBV7-2 and J is TRBJ2-1; 11 nucleotides agree with TRBD2. V lost 4 bases, J lost 0 bases, and 8 bases stayed unmatched. This CDR3 has 18 amino acids. The germline CDR1 and CDR2 sequences are SGHTA and FQGNSA. The CDR3 coding sequence is TGTGCCAGCAGCTCCCTGCCTAGCGGGAGGACCTCCTACAATGAGCAGTTCTTC. Its protein product is CASSSLPSGRTSYNEQFF. The full variable domain, completed using reference TRBV7-2 and TRBJ2-1, is GAGVSQSPSNKVTEKGKDVELRCDPISGHTALYWYRQSLGQGLEFLIYFQGNSAPDKSGLPSDRFSAERTGGSVSTLTIQRTQQEDSAVYLCASSSLPSGRTSYNEQFFGPGTRLTVL.

This chain connects TRBV6-5 to TRBJ2-3, with 7 bases aligning to TRBD2. CDR1 MNHEY and CDR2 SVGAGI come from the germline V gene. CDR3 length: 15 residues. V was clipped by 1 base and J by 4 bases; unmatched bases: 5. CDR3 amino acids: CASSYFWGRADTQYF. CDR3 nucleotides: TGTGCCAGCAGTTACTTCTGGGGGAGGGCAGATACGCAGTATTTT.

Notes on this clonotype: The junction does not match germline at one end; this may be a read error. The chain recombines TRBV9 with TRBJ2-7; 9 positions agree with TRBD2. CDR1 and CDR2 from the germline V gene are SGDLS and YYNGEE. The CDR3 extends over 15 amino acids. The CDR3 region has the DNA TGTGCCGGCAGCGTAGGATCTAGCGGGACCCACGAGCAGTACTTC. This encodes CAGSVGSSGTHEQYF.

The chain employs TRBV7-2 and TRBJ2-1; 8 nucleotides agree with TRBD1. CDR3 length: 17 amino acids. Germline lookup yields CDR1 SGHTA and CDR2 FQGNSA. Trimming at V came to 4 bases and at J to 0 bases, leaving 8 bases not matched to a gene. The CDR3 DNA is TGTGCCAGCAGCTGGCCCCGCGGGACAGGCTCCTACAATGAGCAGTTCTTC. Protein sequence: CASSWPRGTGSYNEQFF.

This clonotype was seen more than once but under ten times. The chain couples TRBV2 to TRBJ2-3, with 8 bases matching TRBD1. Trimming took 10 bases from V and 4 from J; bases not matched to a gene: 4. The CDR3 loop spans 12 amino acids. Germline V gives CDR1 SNHLY, CDR2 FYNNEI. The CDR3 DNA reads as TGTGCCACCCCGGACAGGGCAGATACGCAGTATTTT. This encodes CATPDRADTQYF. The entire variable domain, with the rest obtained from reference TRBV2 and TRBJ2-3, is as follows: EPEVTQTPSHQVTQMGQEVILRCVPISNHLYFYWYRQILGQKVEFLVSFYNNEISEKSEIFDDQFSVERPDGSNFTLKIRSTKLEDSAMYFCATPDRADTQYFGPGTRLTVL.